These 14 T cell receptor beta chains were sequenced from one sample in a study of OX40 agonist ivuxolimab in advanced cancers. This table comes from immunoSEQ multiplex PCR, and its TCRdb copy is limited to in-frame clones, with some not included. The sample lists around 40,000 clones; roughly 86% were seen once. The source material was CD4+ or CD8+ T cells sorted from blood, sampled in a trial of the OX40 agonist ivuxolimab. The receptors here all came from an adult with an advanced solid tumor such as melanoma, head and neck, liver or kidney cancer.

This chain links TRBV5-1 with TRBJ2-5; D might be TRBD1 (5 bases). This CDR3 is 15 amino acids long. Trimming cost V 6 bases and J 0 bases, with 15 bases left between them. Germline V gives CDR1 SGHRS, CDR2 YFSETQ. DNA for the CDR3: TGCGCCAGCAAGATTCAGGGATTGGACCAAGAGACCCAGTACTTC. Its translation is CASKIQGLDQETQYF.

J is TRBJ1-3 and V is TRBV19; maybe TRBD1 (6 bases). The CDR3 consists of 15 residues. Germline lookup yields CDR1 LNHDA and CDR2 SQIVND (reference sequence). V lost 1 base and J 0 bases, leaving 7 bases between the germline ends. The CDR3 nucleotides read TGTGCCAGTAGTATAGGGACAGTCTCTGGAAACACCATATATTTT. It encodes CASSIGTVSGNTIYF.

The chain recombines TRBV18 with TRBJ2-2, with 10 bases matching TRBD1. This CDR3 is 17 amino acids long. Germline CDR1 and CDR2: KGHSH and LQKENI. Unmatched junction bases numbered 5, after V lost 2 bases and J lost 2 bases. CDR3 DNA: TGTGCCAGCTCACCAGCGACAGGGGGCGTCAACACCGGGGAGCTGTTTTTT. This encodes CASSPATGGVNTGELFF.

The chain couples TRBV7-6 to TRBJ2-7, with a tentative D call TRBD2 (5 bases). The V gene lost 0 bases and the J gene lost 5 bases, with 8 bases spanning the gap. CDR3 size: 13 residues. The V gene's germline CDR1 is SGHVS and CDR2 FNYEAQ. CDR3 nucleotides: TGTGCCAGCAGCTTAGCACGGGATAACGAGCAGTACTTC. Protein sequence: CASSLARDNEQYF.

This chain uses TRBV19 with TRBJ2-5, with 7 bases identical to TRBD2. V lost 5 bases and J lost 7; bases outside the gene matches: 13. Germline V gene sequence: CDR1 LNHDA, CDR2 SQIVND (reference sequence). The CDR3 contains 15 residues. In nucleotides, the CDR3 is TGTGCCAGTAGTCCGGGCGGGACTACGGCGGGGACCCAGTACTTC. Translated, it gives CASSPGGTTAGTQYF.

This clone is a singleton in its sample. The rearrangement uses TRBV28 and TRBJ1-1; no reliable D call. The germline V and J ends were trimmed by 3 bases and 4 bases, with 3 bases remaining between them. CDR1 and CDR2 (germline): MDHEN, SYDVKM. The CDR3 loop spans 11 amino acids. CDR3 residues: CASSFGTEAFF. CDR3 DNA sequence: TGTGCCAGCAGTTTCGGCACTGAAGCTTTCTTT.

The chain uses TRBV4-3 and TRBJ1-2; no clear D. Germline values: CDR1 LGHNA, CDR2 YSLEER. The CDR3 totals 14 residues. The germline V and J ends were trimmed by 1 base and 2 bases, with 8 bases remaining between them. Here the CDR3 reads CASSQVAGNYGYTF. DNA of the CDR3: TGCGCCAGCAGCCAAGTGGCGGGGAACTATGGCTACACCTTC.

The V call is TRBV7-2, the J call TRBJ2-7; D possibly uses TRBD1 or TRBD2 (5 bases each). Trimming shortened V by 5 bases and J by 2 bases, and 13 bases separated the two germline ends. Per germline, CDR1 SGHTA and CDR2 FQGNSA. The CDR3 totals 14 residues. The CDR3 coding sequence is TGTGCCAGCAGCACCGGGACGGGTCCCTACGAGCAGTACTTC. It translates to CASSTGTGPYEQYF. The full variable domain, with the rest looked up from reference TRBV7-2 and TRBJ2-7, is GAGVSQSPSNKVTEKGKDVELRCDPISGHTALYWYRQSLGQGLEFLIYFQGNSAPDKSGLPSDRFSAERTGGSVSTLTIQRTQQEDSAVYLCASSTGTGPYEQYFGPGTRLTVT.

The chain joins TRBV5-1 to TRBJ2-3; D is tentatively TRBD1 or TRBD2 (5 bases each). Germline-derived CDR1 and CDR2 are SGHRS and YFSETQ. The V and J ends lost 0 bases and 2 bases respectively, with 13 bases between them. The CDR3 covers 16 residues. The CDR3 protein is CASSLAQGPSTDTQYF. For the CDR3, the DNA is TGCGCCAGCAGCTTGGCCCAGGGACCTTCCACAGATACGCAGTATTTT.

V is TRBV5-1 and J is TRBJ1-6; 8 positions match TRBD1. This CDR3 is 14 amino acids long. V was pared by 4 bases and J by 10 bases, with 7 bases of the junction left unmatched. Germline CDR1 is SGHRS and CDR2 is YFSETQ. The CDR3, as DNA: TGCGCCAGCAGCCCGGACAGGGTTGCCTCACCCCTCCACTTT. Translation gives CASSPDRVASPLHF.

The CDR3 is CASTTLNNEQFF. The CDR3 DNA reads TGTGCCAGCACCACCCTTAACAATGAGCAGTTCTTC. V usage is TRBV25-1 and J usage is TRBJ2-1, with D hard to call. The CDR3 extends over 12 amino acids. Trimming removed 7 bases from V and 5 bases from J, with 9 bases in between. Germline V CDR1 and CDR2: MGHDK, SYGVNS.

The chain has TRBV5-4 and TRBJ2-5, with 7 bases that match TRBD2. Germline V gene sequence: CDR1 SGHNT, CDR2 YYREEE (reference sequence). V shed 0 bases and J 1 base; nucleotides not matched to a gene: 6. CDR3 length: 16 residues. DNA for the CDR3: TGTGCCAGCAGCTTGGTTGGGGGGGGACTCCAAGAGACCCAGTACTTC. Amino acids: CASSLVGGGLQETQYF.

CDR3 coding DNA: TGTGCCAGCAGCGGCCGGACTAGCGGTGGGGACGAGCAGTACTTC. It codes for CASSGRTSGGDEQYF. V and J are TRBV7-8 and TRBJ2-7; 10 nucleotides align to TRBD2. CDR1 SGHVS and CDR2 FQNEAQ come from the germline V gene. The CDR3 length is 15 residues. V shed 5 bases, J shed 5 bases, and the junction held 9 bases outside the gene matches. Full variable domain (remainder filled in from reference TRBV7-8 and TRBJ2-7): GAGVSQSPRYKVAKRGQDVALRCDPISGHVSLFWYQQALGQGPEFLTYFQNEAQLDKSGLPSDRFFAERPEGSVSTLKIQRTQQEDSAVYLCASSGRTSGGDEQYFGPGTRLTVT.

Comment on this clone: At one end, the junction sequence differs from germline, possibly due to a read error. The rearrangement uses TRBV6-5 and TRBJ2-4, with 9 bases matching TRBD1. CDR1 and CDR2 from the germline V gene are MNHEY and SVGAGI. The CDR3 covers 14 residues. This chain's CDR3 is CASSYSQGGDRAVF. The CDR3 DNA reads TGTGCCAGCAGTTACTCGCAGGGTGGGGACAGGGCCGTTTTC.